Detailed here is one T cell receptor (beta chain). Its specificity is unknown. Sequencing used immunoSEQ version 4 in survey mode. Produced via immunoSEQ multiplex PCR; TCRdb's table is partial and in-frame only. The sample has about 36,000 clones; 82% are singletons. The data derive from a study of persistence of HIV-infected CD4 T cells. CDR3 length: 13 residues. Germline V gene data show CDR1 as SGHTA and CDR2 as FQGTGA. Deletions cut 8 bases from V and 7 bases from J, with 17 bases between. Overlapping HIV-1 Gag 15-mer peptides at approximately 0.96 ug per peptide per mL were used. CD40L/CD69 double-negative CD45RO-high memory CD4+ T cells were collected.

The chain is built from TRBV7-3 and TRBJ1-1; no firm D call. The clonotype comes from an adult with HIV. The donor label of this sample is uncertain. Source: cultured CD4+ T cells from PBMCs, taken from a patient who received antiretroviral therapy. CDR3: CASALRGSSEAFF. DNA of the CDR3: TGTGCCAGCGCTCTGAGAGGCTCGAGTGAAGCTTTCTTT.